Each of the 10 T cell receptor beta chains below was sequenced from the same sample in a study of T cells after posttransplantation cyclophosphamide. Profiling relied on immunoSEQ multiplex PCR, and the TCRdb table lists in-frame clones only, not all of them. This table holds more than 10,000 clones, around four fifths found once. Cyclophosphamide on days +3 and +4 followed busulfan-fludarabine conditioning and a marrow graft. The sequenced sample was PBMCs, obtained around 2,000 days after allogeneic stem cell transplant with posttransplant cyclophosphamide. Every receptor here comes from a female patient aged 50-59 years who received an allogeneic stem cell transplant from a related donor, was CMV-positive, and had no GVHD. A subset of T cells may come from the graft donor.

The gene calls are TRBV9 and TRBJ2-1, with 11 nucleotides matching TRBD2. The germline V gene has CDR1 SGDLS and CDR2 YYNGEE. J was trimmed by 8 bases and V by 0 bases; bases with no gene match: 4. This CDR3 spans 15 amino acids. In nucleotides, the CDR3 is TGTGCCAGCAGCGTAGTAGCGGGAGGGCCCCATGAGCAGTTCTTC. Its protein product is CASSVVAGGPHEQFF.

J is TRBJ2-7 and V is TRBV7-2; TRBD2 matches at 12 bases. Trimming at V came to 5 bases and at J to 0 bases, leaving 2 bases not matched to a gene. This CDR3 contains 15 residues. Germline assignment: CDR1 SGHTA and CDR2 FQGNSA. The CDR3 here is CASSATSGSSYEQYF. CDR3 DNA sequence: TGTGCCAGCAGCGCGACTAGCGGGAGCTCCTACGAGCAGTACTTC.

This clone was counted a few times. The chain recombines TRBV6-9 with TRBJ2-6; no clear D. Germline loops: CDR1 MNHGY, CDR2 SVAAGI. The V and J ends lost 5 bases and 5 bases respectively, with 19 bases between them. The CDR3 runs 17 residues. CDR3 amino acids: CASSNLPRQSRANVLTF. The CDR3 coding sequence is TGTGCCAGCAGTAACCTGCCACGACAAAGTCGGGCCAACGTCCTGACTTTC.

J is TRBJ2-5 and V is TRBV19; 8 nucleotides line up with TRBD1. V shed 5 bases, J shed 1 base, and the junction held 3 bases outside the gene matches. This CDR3 is built from 14 residues. The germline gives CDR1 LNHDA, CDR2 SQIVND (reference sequence). The CDR3 sequence is CASSVGTGQETQYF. CDR3 DNA: TGTGCCAGTAGTGTCGGGACAGGCCAAGAGACCCAGTACTTC.

The rearrangement links TRBV30 to TRBJ2-1; the match to TRBD2 covers 9 bases. Trimming cost V 4 bases and J 5 bases; bases outside gene matches: 6. Germline loops: CDR1 GTSNPN, CDR2 SVGIG (reference sequence). The CDR3 extends over 14 amino acids. The CDR3 region has the DNA TGTGCCTGGACCCTAGCGGGATACAACAATGAGCAGTTCTTC. This sequence encodes CAWTLAGYNNEQFF.

This CDR3 reads CASSGAGGQKMDTEAFF. The CDR3 nucleotides read TGTGCCAGCAGTGGGGCGGGGGGCCAAAAGATGGACACTGAAGCTTTCTTT. This chain joins TRBV7-7 and TRBJ1-1; weak D call: TRBD1 (6 bases). Germline V gene data show CDR1 as SSHAT and CDR2 as FNYEAQ (reference sequence). This CDR3 is 17 amino acids long. The V end was cut by 6 bases, the J end by 3 bases, with 23 bases between.

V and J are TRBV6-5 and TRBJ1-4, with 8 nucleotides matching TRBD1. Germline CDR1 is MNHEY and CDR2 is SVGAGI. The ends lost 2 bases at V and 12 bases at J; junction bases unmatched: 8. The CDR3 consists of 14 residues. DNA for the CDR3: TGTGCCAGCAGTTACGGGGGGACAGGTGGGCAACTGTTTTTT. It specifies CASSYGGTGGQLFF.

The chain couples TRBV30 to TRBJ1-2, with 9 bases lining up with TRBD1. CDR3 length: 14 amino acids. With V trimmed by 4 bases and J by 5 bases, 8 bases remained unmatched. Germline CDR1 reads GTSNPN; CDR2 reads SVGIG (reference sequence). CDR3 in DNA: TGTGCCTGGAAGGGGGGGACAGGGTATTATGGCTACACCTTC. Its protein is CAWKGGTGYYGYTF.

J is TRBJ2-5 and V is TRBV11-1; TRBD2 aligns across 9 bases. CDR3 length: 14 amino acids. V trimming: 5 bases; J trimming: 5 bases; junction bases outside the gene matches: 6. CDR1 SGHAT and CDR2 FQDESV come from the germline V gene (reference sequence). The CDR3 DNA reads TGTGCCAGCAGCATCGGACTAGCGTACGAGACCCAGTACTTC. Translation: CASSIGLAYETQYF.

The V call is TRBV9, the J call TRBJ2-5; 8 bases are a match to TRBD1. This CDR3 is 16 amino acids long. After removal of 1 base from V and 2 bases from J, the junction contained 7 bases not matched to a gene. CDR1 and CDR2 (germline): SGDLS, YYNGEE. The CDR3 sequence is CASSVFSGGGQETQYF. The CDR3 region has the DNA TGTGCCAGCAGCGTATTCTCAGGGGGCGGACAAGAGACCCAGTACTTC.